This TCR beta chain was found in a study of graft-versus-host responses after intestinal transplantation. Whole-study context: Multivisceral, liver-intestinal, or isolated intestinal transplants were given to recipients. Every recipient underwent anti-thymocyte globulin induction, then tacrolimus and steroids for three to four years.

General study results and limits: Early declines in HvG clones that occurred post-transplant were associated with peak circulating GvH clone levels.

The CDR3 totals 16 residues. Germline V gene data show CDR1 as LNHDA and CDR2 as SQIVND (reference sequence). The trim removed 3 bases at V and 5 bases at J, leaving 12 bases unmatched. The repertoire was sequenced with immunoSEQ multiplex PCR; TCRdb's copy has only in-frame clones and lacks some. The sample lists almost 85,000 clones, 91% seen once, with less than 0.1% in the top ten. Note on this clone: Antigen unknown.

The input for sequencing was unstimulated CD4+ T cells sorted from spleen or lymph node cells, taken before intestinal transplant. This chain connects TRBV19 to TRBJ1-1; the match to TRBD1 covers 7 bases. This sequence originates from a human donor who received an intestinal transplant. The DNA of the CDR3 is TGTGCCAGTAGTATCGGATCGGGCAGGGGGTGGACTGAAGCTTTCTTT. Its protein is CASSIGSGRGWTEAFF. The entire variable domain, with the rest obtained from reference TRBV19 and TRBJ1-1, is as follows: DGGITQSPKYLFRKEGQNVTLSCEQNLNHDAMYWYRQDPGQGLRLIYYSQIVNDFQKGDIAEGYSVSREKKESFPLTVTSAQKNPTAFYLCASSIGSGRGWTEAFFGQGTRLTVV.